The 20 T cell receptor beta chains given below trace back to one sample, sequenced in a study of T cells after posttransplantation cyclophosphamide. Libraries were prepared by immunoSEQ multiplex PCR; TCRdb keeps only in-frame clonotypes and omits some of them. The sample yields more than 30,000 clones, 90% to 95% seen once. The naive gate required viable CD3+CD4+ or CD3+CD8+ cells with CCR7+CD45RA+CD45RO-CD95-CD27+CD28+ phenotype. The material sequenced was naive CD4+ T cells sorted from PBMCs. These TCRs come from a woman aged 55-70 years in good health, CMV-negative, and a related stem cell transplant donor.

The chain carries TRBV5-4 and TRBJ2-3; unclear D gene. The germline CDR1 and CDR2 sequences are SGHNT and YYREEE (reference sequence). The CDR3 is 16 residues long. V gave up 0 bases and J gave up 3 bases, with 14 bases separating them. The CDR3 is CASSLGSGSITDTQYF. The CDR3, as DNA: TGTGCCAGCAGCTTGGGGTCGGGTTCTATTACAGATACGCAGTATTTT.

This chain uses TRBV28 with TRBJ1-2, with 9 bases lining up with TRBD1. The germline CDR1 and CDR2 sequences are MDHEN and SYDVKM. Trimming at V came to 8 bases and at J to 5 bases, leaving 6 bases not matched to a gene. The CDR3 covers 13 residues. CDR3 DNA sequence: TGTGCCAGCGGGGACAGGGAAGGATATGGCTACACCTTC. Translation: CASGDREGYGYTF.

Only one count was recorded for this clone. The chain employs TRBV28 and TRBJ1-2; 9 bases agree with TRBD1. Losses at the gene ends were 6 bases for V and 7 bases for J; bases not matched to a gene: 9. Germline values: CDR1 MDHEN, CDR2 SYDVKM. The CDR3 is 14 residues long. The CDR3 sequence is CASRLPGQGGGYTF. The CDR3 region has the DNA TGTGCCAGCAGGTTACCGGGACAGGGAGGTGGCTACACCTTC.

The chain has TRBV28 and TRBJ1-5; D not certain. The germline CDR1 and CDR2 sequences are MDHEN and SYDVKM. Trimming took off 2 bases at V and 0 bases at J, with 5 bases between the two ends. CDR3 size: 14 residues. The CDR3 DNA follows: TGTGCCAGCAGTTTAGGAGGTAGCAATCAGCCCCAGCATTTT. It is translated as CASSLGGSNQPQHF.

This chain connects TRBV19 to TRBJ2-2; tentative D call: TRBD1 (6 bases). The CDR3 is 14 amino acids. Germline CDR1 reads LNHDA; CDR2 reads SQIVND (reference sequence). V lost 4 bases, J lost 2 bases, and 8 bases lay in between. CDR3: CASSRDINTGELFF. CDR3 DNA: TGTGCCAGTAGTAGGGACATAAACACCGGGGAGCTGTTTTTT.

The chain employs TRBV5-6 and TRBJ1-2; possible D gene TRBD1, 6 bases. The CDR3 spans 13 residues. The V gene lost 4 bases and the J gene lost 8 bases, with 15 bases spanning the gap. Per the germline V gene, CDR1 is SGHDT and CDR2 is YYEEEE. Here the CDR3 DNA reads TGTGCCAGCAGCCTAAACAGGGCGTTGGGCTACACCTTC. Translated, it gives CASSLNRALGYTF.

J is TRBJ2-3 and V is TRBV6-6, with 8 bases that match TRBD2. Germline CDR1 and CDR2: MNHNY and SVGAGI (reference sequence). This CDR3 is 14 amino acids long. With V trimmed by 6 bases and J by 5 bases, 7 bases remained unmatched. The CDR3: CASRPGTRGDTQYF. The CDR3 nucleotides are TGTGCCAGCAGGCCCGGGACTAGGGGAGATACGCAGTATTTT.

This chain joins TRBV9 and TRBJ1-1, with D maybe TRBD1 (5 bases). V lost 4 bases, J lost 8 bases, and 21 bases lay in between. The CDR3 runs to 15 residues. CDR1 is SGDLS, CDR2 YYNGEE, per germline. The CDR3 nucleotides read TGTGCCAGCAGCACCTCTCCCCAGACAGTAACAGAAGCTTTCTTT. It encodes CASSTSPQTVTEAFF. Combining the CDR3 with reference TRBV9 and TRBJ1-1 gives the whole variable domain DSGVTQTPKHLITATGQRVTLRCSPRSGDLSVYWYQQSLDQGLQFLIQYYNGEERAKGNILERFSAQQFPDLHSELNLSSLELGDSALYFCASSTSPQTVTEAFFGQGTRLTVV.

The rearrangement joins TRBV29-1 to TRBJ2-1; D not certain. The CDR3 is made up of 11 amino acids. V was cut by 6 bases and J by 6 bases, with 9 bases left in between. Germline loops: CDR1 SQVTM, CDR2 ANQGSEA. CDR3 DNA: TGCAGCGTAAGAGACATCAATGAGCAGTTCTTC. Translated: CSVRDINEQFF.

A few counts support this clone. For the CDR3, the DNA is TGTGCCAGCAGTTTAGGGGACAGAGAGAATGAAAAACTGTTTTTT. It is translated as CASSLGDRENEKLFF. The chain carries TRBV27 and TRBJ1-4, with 7 bases matching TRBD1. Germline V gene data show CDR1 as MNHEY and CDR2 as SMNVEV (reference sequence). J gave up 5 bases and V 2 bases, and 5 bases lay outside the gene matches. CDR3 length: 15 residues. The full variable domain, with the rest looked up from reference TRBV27 and TRBJ1-4, is EAQVTQNPRYLITVTGKKLTVTCSQNMNHEYMSWYRQDPGLGLRQIYYSMNVEVTDKGDVPEGYKVSRKEKRNFPLILESPSPNQTSLYFCASSLGDRENEKLFFGSGTQLSVL.

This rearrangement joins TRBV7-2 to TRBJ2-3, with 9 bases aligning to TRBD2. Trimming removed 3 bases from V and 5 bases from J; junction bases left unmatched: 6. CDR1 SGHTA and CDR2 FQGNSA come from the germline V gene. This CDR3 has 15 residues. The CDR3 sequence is CASSFGGRGLDTQYF. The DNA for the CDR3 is TGTGCCAGCAGCTTCGGCGGGAGGGGGTTAGATACGCAGTATTTT. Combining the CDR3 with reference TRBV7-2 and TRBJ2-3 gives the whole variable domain GAGVSQSPSNKVTEKGKDVELRCDPISGHTALYWYRQSLGQGLEFLIYFQGNSAPDKSGLPSDRFSAERTGGSVSTLTIQRTQQEDSAVYLCASSFGGRGLDTQYFGPGTRLTVL.

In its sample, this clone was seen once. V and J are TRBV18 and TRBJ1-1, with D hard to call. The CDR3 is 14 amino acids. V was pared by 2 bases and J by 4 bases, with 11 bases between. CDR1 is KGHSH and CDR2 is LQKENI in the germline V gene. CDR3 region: CASSPAQRSTEAFF. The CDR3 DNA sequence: TGTGCCAGCTCACCAGCTCAGAGGAGCACTGAAGCTTTCTTT.

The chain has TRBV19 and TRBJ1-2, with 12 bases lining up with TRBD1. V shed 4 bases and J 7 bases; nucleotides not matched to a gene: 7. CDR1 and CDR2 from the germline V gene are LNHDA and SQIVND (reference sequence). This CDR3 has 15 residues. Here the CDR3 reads CASSRLGTGGSGYTF. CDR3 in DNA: TGTGCCAGTAGTAGATTAGGGACAGGGGGCAGTGGCTACACCTTC.

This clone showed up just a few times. The CDR3 sequence is CASSPGTSLEQYF. The CDR3 DNA is TGTGCCAGCAGCCCCGGGACTAGTCTCGAGCAGTACTTC. V gene TRBV7-2 combines with J gene TRBJ2-7; TRBD2 matches 8 bases. CDR1 SGHTA and CDR2 FQGNSA come from the germline V gene. The trim removed 5 bases at V and 6 bases at J, leaving 6 bases unmatched. This CDR3 contains 13 residues.

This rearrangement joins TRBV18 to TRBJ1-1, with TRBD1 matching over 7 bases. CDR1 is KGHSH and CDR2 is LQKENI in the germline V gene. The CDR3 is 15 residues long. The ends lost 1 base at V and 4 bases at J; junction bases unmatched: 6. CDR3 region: CASSPQGARGTEAFF. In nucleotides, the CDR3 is TGTGCCAGCTCACCACAGGGGGCGCGGGGCACTGAAGCTTTCTTT. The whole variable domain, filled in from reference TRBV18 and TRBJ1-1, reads NAGVMQNPRHLVRRRGQEARLRCSPMKGHSHVYWYRQLPEEGLKFMVYLQKENIIDESGMPKERFSAEFPKEGPSILRIQQVVRGDSAAYFCASSPQGARGTEAFFGQGTRLTVV.

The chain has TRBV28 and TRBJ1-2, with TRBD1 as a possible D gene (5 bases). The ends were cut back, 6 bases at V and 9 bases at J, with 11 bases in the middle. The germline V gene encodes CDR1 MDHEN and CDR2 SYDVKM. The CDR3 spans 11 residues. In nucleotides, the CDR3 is TGTGCCAGCAGACGTTCAGGGAGCTACACCTTC. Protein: CASRRSGSYTF.

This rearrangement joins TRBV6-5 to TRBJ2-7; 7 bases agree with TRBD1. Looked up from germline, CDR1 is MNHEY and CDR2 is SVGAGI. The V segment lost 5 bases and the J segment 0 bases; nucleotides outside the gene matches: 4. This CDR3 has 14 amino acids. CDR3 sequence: CASSKDRRSYEQYF. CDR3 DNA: TGTGCCAGCAGTAAGGACAGGCGCTCCTACGAGCAGTACTTC.

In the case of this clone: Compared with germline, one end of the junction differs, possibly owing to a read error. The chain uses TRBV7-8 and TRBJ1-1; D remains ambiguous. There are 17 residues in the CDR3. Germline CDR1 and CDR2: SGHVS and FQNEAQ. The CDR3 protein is CASSLANSGTINSEAFF. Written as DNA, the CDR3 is TGTGCCAGCAGCTTAGCCAATTCAGGAACGATCAACAGTGAAGCTTTCTTT.

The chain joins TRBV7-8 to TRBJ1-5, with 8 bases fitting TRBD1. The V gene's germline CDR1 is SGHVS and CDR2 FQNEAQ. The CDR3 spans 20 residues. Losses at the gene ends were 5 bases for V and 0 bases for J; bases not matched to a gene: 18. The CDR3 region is CASSRDPLNRQGTSNQPQHF. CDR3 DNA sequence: TGTGCCAGCAGCCGAGACCCTTTAAACCGACAGGGGACTAGCAATCAGCCCCAGCATTTT. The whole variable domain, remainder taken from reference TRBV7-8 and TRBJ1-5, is GAGVSQSPRYKVAKRGQDVALRCDPISGHVSLFWYQQALGQGPEFLTYFQNEAQLDKSGLPSDRFFAERPEGSVSTLKIQRTQQEDSAVYLCASSRDPLNRQGTSNQPQHFGDGTRLSIL.

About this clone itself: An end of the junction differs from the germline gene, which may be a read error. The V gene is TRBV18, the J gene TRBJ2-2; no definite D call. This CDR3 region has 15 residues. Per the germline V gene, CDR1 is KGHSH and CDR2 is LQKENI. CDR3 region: CASSPRSKDTGELFF. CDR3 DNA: TGTGCCAGCTCGCCACGGAGTAAGGACACCGGGGAGCTGTTTTTT.